This is a list of T cell receptor beta chains from one sample in a study of blood T cell repertoires in COVID-19. Libraries were prepared by immunoSEQ multiplex PCR; TCRdb keeps only in-frame clonotypes and omits some of them. The sample contains 400,000 to 500,000 clones, nearly 90% of which appear only once. Sequenced: PBMCs or T cells enriched from blood (not recorded which). Receptors were obtained from a woman between 18 and 29 years old who had been exposed to COVID-19. Both conserved end residues are part of each CDR3. A D gene is named only where the DNA matches it firmly. The listing skips clone size in some rows; elsewhere it reads once, few, many or a size class.

v_gene	abundance	j_gene	d_gene	CDR3aa	CDR3nt
TRBV9	NA	TRBJ2-5	NA	CASSDKAAPYF	TGTGCCAGCAGCGATAAAGCCGCTCCTTACTTC
TRBV5-1	NA	TRBJ1-2	NA	CASSLDEGANYGYTF	TGCGCCAGCAGCTTGGATGAGGGAGCGAACTATGGCTACACCTTC
TRBV7-9	NA	TRBJ2-3	TRBD2	CASSLVVLREGQTDTQYF	TGTGCCAGCAGCTTAGTGGTCCTTCGGGAGGGCCAAACAGATACGCAGTATTTT
TRBV5-1	NA	TRBJ1-3	TRBD1	CASSLVAGGLGDGNTIYF	TGCGCCAGCAGCTTGGTCGCAGGGGGCCTCGGAGATGGAAACACCATATATTTT
TRBV4-2	NA	TRBJ1-5	TRBD1	CASSQDGTAGNSNQPQHF	TGTGCCAGCAGCCAAGATGGGACAGCCGGAAATAGCAATCAGCCCCAGCATTTT
TRBV7-6	once	TRBJ2-1	NA	CASSLRPVASRGNEQFF	TGTGCCAGCAGCCTTAGGCCGGTGGCTAGCCGGGGCAATGAGCAGTTCTTC
TRBV7-8	NA	TRBJ2-3	TRBD1	CASSPRSMGQGQFNPSTDTQYF	TGTGCCAGCAGCCCTAGGAGTATGGGACAGGGCCAATTCAACCCTAGCACAGATACGCAGTATTTT
TRBV19	NA	TRBJ1-2	NA	CASSIIPPDIYGYTF	TGTGCCAGTAGTATAATCCCTCCAGACATCTATGGCTACACCTTC
TRBV5-4	NA	TRBJ1-2	TRBD1	CASSGAGTANYGYTF	TGTGCCAGCAGCGGCGCCGGGACAGCAAACTATGGCTACACCTTC
TRBV29-1	NA	TRBJ1-2	TRBD1	CSGRDSNYGYTF	TGCAGCGGTAGGGACAGTAACTATGGCTACACCTTC
TRBV6-5	few	TRBJ2-1	NA	CATRIPSSYNEQFF	TGTGCCACCAGGATCCCCAGCTCCTACAATGAGCAGTTCTTC
TRBV28	NA	TRBJ2-1	NA	CASSLLPVYNEQFF	TGTGCCAGCAGTTTACTCCCCGTGTACAATGAGCAGTTCTTC
TRBV12-1	NA	TRBJ1-4	NA	CASSDDRGRCEKLFF	TGTGCCAGCAGCGATGACAGGGGGCGGTGTGAAAAACTGTTTTTT
TRBV6-4	NA	TRBJ2-3	NA	CASSVGTSERDTQYF	TGTGCCAGCAGTGTCGGGACATCCGAGAGGGATACGCAGTATTTT
TRBV2	few	TRBJ2-5	TRBD2	CASSESGLQETQYF	TGTGCCAGCAGTGAATCGGGACTACAAGAGACCCAGTACTTC
TRBV28	NA	TRBJ2-7	NA	CARGLGYEQYF	TGTGCCAGGGGACTGGGCTACGAGCAGTACTTC
TRBV28	NA	TRBJ2-7	NA	CASNPTISYEQYF	TGTGCCAGCAACCCCACAATCTCCTACGAGCAGTACTTC
TRBV28	few	TRBJ1-6	NA	CASRSLRGGGYSPLHF	TGTGCCAGCCGGAGTTTAAGGGGGGGTGGATATTCACCCCTCCACTTT
TRBV5-4	NA	TRBJ2-2	NA	CASSLGGPLTGELFF	TGTGCCAGCAGCCTGGGGGGGCCTTTAACCGGGGAGCTGTTTTTT
TRBV7-9	NA	TRBJ2-3	TRBD2	CASSTRSLAGGHTDTQYF	TGTGCCAGCAGCACGAGGAGCTTAGCGGGGGGACACACAGATACGCAGTATTTT
TRBV5-1	NA	TRBJ2-3	NA	CASSLVGGTTDTQYF	TGCGCCAGCAGCTTGGTGGGCGGGACGACAGATACGCAGTATTTT
TRBV19	NA	TRBJ2-3	TRBD2	CASSPPPGLAGTDTQYF	TGTGCCAGTAGTCCCCCTCCGGGACTAGCGGGGACAGATACGCAGTATTTT
TRBV7-2	NA	TRBJ2-5	TRBD2	CASSLAWSSGGRETQYF	TGTGCCAGCAGCTTAGCTTGGTCTAGCGGGGGGCGGGAGACCCAGTACTTC